Listed below are T cell receptor beta chains from one sample, sequenced in a study of tumor and adjacent non-tumor tissue in lung cancer. TCRdb redid the calling of the multiplex PCR reads with MiXCR, one entry per CDR3 protein. This sample has about 90,000 distinct CDR3 sequences, with 61% found just once. The material sequenced was lung tumor tissue. These receptors originate from an older man with non-small cell lung cancer. Each CDR3 is given with its conserved first and last residue. Each record gives: D gene, clone size, J gene, V gene, CDR3 DNA, CDR3 protein. A D gene is named only where the DNA matches it firmly. Size values are once, few and many counts, or a class for expanded clones, and some rows have none.

TRBD2 | once | TRBJ2-2 | TRBV12-3/TRBV12-4 | TGTGCCAGCAGTTTGCTAGCGGGAGGAGGGGCCGGGGAGCTGTTTTTT | CASSLLAGGGAGELFF
. | . | TRBJ1-1 | TRBV6-1 | TGTGCCAGCAGTCAGTGGGGGTCCTTCGCTGAAGCTTTCTTT | CASSQWGSFAEAFF
. | . | TRBJ1-1 | TRBV6-1 | TGTGCCAGCAGCCTATTACAGTGGGGAGTTTTCTTT | CASSLLQWGVFF
. | . | TRBJ2-3 | TRBV7-9 | TGTGTCAGCAGCTTATATGAAGGGAGAGACACGCAGTATTTT | CVSSLYEGRDTQYF
. | . | TRBJ2-5 | TRBV18 | TGTGCCAGCTTCCTGTACCAAGAGACCCAGTACTTC | CASFLYQETQYF
. | . | TRBJ1-4 | TRBV6-1 | TGTGCCAGCAGCAAGAGGACGGCAGAAAAACTGTTTTTT | CASSKRTAEKLFF
. | . | TRBJ2-7 | TRBV28 | TGTGACAGCAGTTTGGGCTACGAGCAATACTTC | CDSSLGYEQYF
. | . | TRBJ2-3 | TRBV29-1 | TGCAGTATTCTTTCGGCTAGGATAGATACGCAGTATTTT | CSILSARIDTQYF
TRBD1 | . | TRBJ2-7 | TRBV6-5 | TGTGCCAGCAACGGGGACAGGGGCTTCAGCTCCTACAAGCAGTACTTC | CASNGDRGFSSYKQYF
. | many | TRBJ1-5 | TRBV29-1 | TGCAGCGTTAAATCAGGGGATCAGCCCCAGCATTTT | CSVKSGDQPQHF
. | many | TRBJ2-5 | TRBV4-1 | TGCGCCAGCAGCCGAGGGGACTCCGGACGCCAAGAGACCCAGTACTTC | CASSRGDSGRQETQYF
. | . | TRBJ2-3 | TRBV4-1 | TGCGTCAGCAGCCGAAGACTCCTGAACACAGATACGCAGTATTTT | CVSSRRLLNTDTQYF
TRBD2 | few | TRBJ2-1 | TRBV5-1 | TGCGCCAGCAGCTTCTCCAGCGGGAGTGTTGGTGAGCAGTTCTTC | CASSFSSGSVGEQFF
TRBD2 | . | TRBJ2-4 | TRBV4-1 | TGCGCCAGCAACCCGGGTAGCGGGGGATCTATAGCCAAAAACATTCAATACTTC | CASNPGSGGSIAKNIQYF
TRBD1 | few | TRBJ2-2 | TRBV5-1 | TGCGCCAGCAGCTCGGGACAGGAACTTGGCACCGGGGAGCTGTTTTTT | CASSSGQELGTGELFF
TRBD2 | once | TRBJ2-3 | TRBV12-3/TRBV12-4 | TGTGTCAGCAGGGGACTAGCGAAAACAGATACGCAGTATTTT | CVSRGLAKTDTQYF
TRBD2 | . | TRBJ2-5 | TRBV6-1 | TGTGCCAGCAGTGAAATTACTAGCGTTCTCCAAGAGACCCAGTACTTC | CASSEITSVLQETQYF
. | many | TRBJ2-3 | TRBV20-1 | TGCAGTGCCCCCCTAGCAACCCCAGATACGCAGTATTTT | CSAPLATPDTQYF
. | . | TRBJ2-1 | TRBV19 | TGTGCCAGTGCCCGGGACCGTGGCAATGAGCAGTTCTTC | CASARDRGNEQFF
. | . | TRBJ2-7 | TRBV6-1 | TGTGCCAGCAATGAAAGTCAGGAGAGTTCCTACGAGCAGTACTTC | CASNESQESSYEQYF
TRBD1 | . | TRBJ2-2 | TRBV2 | TGTGCCAGCAGTCGACAGGGACCGGTCACCGGGGAGCTGTTTTTT | CASSRQGPVTGELFF
. | many | TRBJ2-7 | TRBV25-1 | TGTGCCAGCAGTCCCCCGCGCTCATATATCTACGAGCAGTACTTC | CASSPPRSYIYEQYF
. | . | TRBJ2-7 | TRBV12-3/TRBV12-4 | TGTGCCAGCAATTTAGGATCTCAGGGGAACGAGCAGTGCTTC | CASNLGSQGNEQCF
TRBD1 | . | TRBJ2-7 | TRBV6-5 | TGTGCCAGCAACCGCAGGATAGGGGGCTACTACGAGCAATACTTC | CASNRRIGGYYEQYF
TRBD1 | . | TRBJ2-5 | TRBV11-2 | TGTGCCATCAGCTTACAGGGGTTTAGAGAGACCCAGTACTTC | CAISLQGFRETQYF
. | many | TRBJ2-6 | TRBV6-5 | TGTGCCAGCAGTTCAGAGCCTGCTAGATCTGGGGCCAACGTCCTGACTTTC | CASSSEPARSGANVLTF
TRBD1 | few | TRBJ2-3 | TRBV5-1 | TGCGCCAGCAGCTTTGGGACAGGCACAGATACGCAGTATTTT | CASSFGTGTDTQYF
. | . | TRBJ2-5 | TRBV11-2 | TGTGTCAGCAGCCAACAGTGGACAGTTCAAGAGACCCAGTACTTC | CVSSQQWTVQETQYF
. | . | TRBJ2-2 | TRBV6-1 | TGTGCCAGCAAACGGGGACACCAAACTGTCGGGGAGCTGTTTTTT | CASKRGHQTVGELFF
. | . | TRBJ2-7 | TRBV29-1 | TGCAGCGCGGGGGATATTTGGGGGGCCCCCTATGAGCAGTACTTC | CSAGDIWGAPYEQYF
. | . | TRBJ2-2 | TRBV5-1 | TGCGTCAGCAGCCCTACAGTCACCGGGGAGCTGTTCTTT | CVSSPTVTGELFF
TRBD2 | once | TRBJ2-1 | TRBV7-3 | TGTGCCAGCAGCTTAATGCGGGGGGCCGACAATGAGCAGTTCTTC | CASSLMRGADNEQFF
TRBD2 | . | TRBJ2-1 | TRBV7-3 | TGTGCCAGCAGCTTAATGCGGGGGGGCGACAATGAGCAGTTCTTC | CASSLMRGGDNEQFF
TRBD1 | . | TRBJ2-5 | TRBV20-1 | TGCAGTGATGTGACAGGGGGCGAAGAGACCCAGTACTTC | CSDVTGGEETQYF
TRBD2 | . | TRBJ2-1 | TRBV20-1 | TGCAGTGCTAGAGATCGTAAGCGGGAGGTCCTTCGGGACAATGAGCAGTTCTTC | CSARDRKREVLRDNEQFF
. | . | TRBJ1-3 | TRBV5-1 | TGCGCCAGCAGCTCCGAAGGACGTAGTGGAAACACCATATATTTT | CASSSEGRSGNTIYF
. | . | TRBJ1-5 | TRBV6-1 | TGTGCCAGCAATCCCATGGCTAATAGCAATCAGCCCCAGCATTTT | CASNPMANSNQPQHF
. | many | TRBJ1-2 | TRBV6-5 | TGTGCCAGCAGTGTCACACAGGGTAGAAGTCCCTCATATGGCTACACCTTC | CASSVTQGRSPSYGYTF